Below, 5 T cell receptor beta chains from the same sample are listed, as sequenced in a study of cytomegalovirus exposure and HLA in healthy donors. Use of 60 Vbeta and 13 Jbeta primers characterized the PCR. Sequencing used immunoSEQ multiplex PCR; TCRdb keeps in-frame clones, though not all of them. The table lists 100,000 to 150,000 clones, 70% to 80% of them singletons. Source material: PBMCs. Receptors were obtained from a man over 45 in good health and CMV-seronegative.

V is TRBV29-1 and J is TRBJ1-2; perhaps TRBD1 as D (5 bases). Trimming removed 0 bases at V and 4 bases at J, with 12 bases between. Germline-derived CDR1 and CDR2 are SQVTM and ANQGSEA. The CDR3 covers 14 residues. Written as DNA, the CDR3 is TGCAGCGTTGAAGATCGGCAGGGCACCTATGGCTACACCTTC. Its translation is CSVEDRQGTYGYTF.

The J gene is TRBJ1-2, the V gene TRBV11-1, with a weak D call TRBD1 (6 bases). The germline V and J ends were trimmed by 5 bases and 10 bases, with 17 bases remaining between them. Looked up from germline, CDR1 is SGHAT and CDR2 is FQDESV (reference sequence). This CDR3 has 13 residues. The CDR3 region has the DNA TGTGCCAGCAGCGCCCCAGGGGCGCATGTCTACACCTTC. It yields the protein CASSAPGAHVYTF.

The rearrangement links TRBV15 to TRBJ1-3; TRBD1 is a possible D gene (5 bases). Between the trimmed V and J ends, which lost 1 base and 3 bases, there was a span of 10 bases. Germline CDR1 reads LNHNV; CDR2 reads YYDKDF (reference sequence). The CDR3 length is 15 residues. The CDR3 nucleotides read TGTGCCACCAGCAGAGGAGGCAGGGTTGGAAACACCATATATTTT. As protein: CATSRGGRVGNTIYF.

The CDR3: CASSVTGPSSTDTQYF. The CDR3 DNA sequence: TGCGCCAGCAGCGTAACAGGGCCGTCTAGCACAGATACGCAGTATTTT. The chain recombines TRBV5-1 with TRBJ2-3, with TRBD1 as a possible D gene (6 bases). In germline, CDR1 is SGHRS, CDR2 YFSETQ. The CDR3 consists of 16 residues. V was clipped by 4 bases and J by 0 bases, with 15 bases between them.

The chain combines TRBV5-1 with TRBJ1-1, with TRBD1 as a possible D gene (6 bases). Germline lookup yields CDR1 SGHRS and CDR2 YFSETQ. Trimming left V 8 bases short and J 1 base short, with 12 bases between. The CDR3 extends over 13 amino acids. The CDR3 coding sequence is TGCGCCAGTGGGACAAACAGGAACACTGAAGCTTTCTTT. It is translated as CASGTNRNTEAFF. Full variable domain (remainder filled in from reference TRBV5-1 and TRBJ1-1): KAGVTQTPRYLIKTRGQQVTLSCSPISGHRSVSWYQQTPGQGLQFLFEYFSETQRNKGNFPGRFSGRQFSNSRSEMNVSTLELGDSALYLCASGTNRNTEAFFGQGTRLTVV.